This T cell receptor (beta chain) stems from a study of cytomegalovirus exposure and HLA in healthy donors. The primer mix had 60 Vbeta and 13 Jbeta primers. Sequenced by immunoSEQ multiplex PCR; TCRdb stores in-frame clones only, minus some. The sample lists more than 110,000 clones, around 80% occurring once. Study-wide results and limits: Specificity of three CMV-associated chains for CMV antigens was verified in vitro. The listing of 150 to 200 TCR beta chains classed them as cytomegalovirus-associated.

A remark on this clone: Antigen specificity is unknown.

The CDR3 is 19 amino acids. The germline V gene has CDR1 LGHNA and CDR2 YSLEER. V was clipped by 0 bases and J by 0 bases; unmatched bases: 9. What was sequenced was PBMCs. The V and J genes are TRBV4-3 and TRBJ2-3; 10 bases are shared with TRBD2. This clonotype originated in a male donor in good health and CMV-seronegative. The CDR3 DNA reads TGCGCCAGCAGCCAAGATTTGCTAGCGGGGGCCCTGAGCACAGATACGCAGTATTTT. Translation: CASSQDLLAGALSTDTQYF.